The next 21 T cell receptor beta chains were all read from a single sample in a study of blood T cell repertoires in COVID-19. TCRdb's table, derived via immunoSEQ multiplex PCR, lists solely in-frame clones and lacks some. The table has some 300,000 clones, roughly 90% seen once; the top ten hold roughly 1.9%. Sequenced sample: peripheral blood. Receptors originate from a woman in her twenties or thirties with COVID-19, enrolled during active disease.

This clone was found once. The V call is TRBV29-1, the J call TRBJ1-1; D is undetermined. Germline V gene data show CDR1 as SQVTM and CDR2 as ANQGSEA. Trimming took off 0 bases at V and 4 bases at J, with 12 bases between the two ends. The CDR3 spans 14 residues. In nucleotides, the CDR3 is TGCAGCGTTGAAGATTCAAGGAGGTCCACTGAAGCTTTCTTT. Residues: CSVEDSRRSTEAFF.

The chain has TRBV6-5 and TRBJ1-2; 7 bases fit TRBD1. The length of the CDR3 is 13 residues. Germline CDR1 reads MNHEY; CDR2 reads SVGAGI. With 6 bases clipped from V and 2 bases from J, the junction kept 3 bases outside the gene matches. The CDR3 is CASSRDRNYGYTF. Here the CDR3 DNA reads TGTGCCAGCAGCCGGGACAGAAACTATGGCTACACCTTC.

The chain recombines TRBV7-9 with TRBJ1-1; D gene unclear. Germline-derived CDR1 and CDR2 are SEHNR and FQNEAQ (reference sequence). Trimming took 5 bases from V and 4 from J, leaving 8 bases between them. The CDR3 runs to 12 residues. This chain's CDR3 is CASSAMSTEAFF. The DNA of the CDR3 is TGTGCCAGCAGCGCGATGAGCACTGAAGCTTTCTTT.

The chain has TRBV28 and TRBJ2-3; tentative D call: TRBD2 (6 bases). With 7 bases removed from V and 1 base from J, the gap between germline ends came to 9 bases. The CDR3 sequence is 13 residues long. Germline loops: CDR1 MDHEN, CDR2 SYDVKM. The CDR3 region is CASISGRTDTQYF. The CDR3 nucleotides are TGTGCCAGCATTAGCGGCCGCACAGATACGCAGTATTTT.

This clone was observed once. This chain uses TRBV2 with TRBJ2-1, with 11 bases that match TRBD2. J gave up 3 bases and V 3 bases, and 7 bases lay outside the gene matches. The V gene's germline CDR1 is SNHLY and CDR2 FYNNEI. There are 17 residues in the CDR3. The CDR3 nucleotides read TGTGCCAGCAGTGACTTTAGCGGGGGGGCCGGCTACAATGAGCAGTTCTTC. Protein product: CASSDFSGGAGYNEQFF.

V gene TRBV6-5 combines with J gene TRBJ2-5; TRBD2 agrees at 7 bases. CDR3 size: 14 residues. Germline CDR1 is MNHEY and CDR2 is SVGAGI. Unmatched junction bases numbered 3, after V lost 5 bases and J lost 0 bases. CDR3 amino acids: CASSRRGNQETQYF. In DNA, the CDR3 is TGTGCCAGCAGTCGGCGGGGGAACCAAGAGACCCAGTACTTC.

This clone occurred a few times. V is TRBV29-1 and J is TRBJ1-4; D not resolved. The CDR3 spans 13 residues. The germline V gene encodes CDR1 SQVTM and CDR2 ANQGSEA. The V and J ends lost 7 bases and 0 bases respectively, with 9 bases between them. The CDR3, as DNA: TGCAGCGCCCGAGTTACAACTAATGAAAAACTGTTTTTT. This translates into CSARVTTNEKLFF.

The CDR3 protein is CASSPYGNQPQHF. The CDR3 DNA sequence: TGCGCCAGCAGTCCCTATGGCAATCAGCCCCAGCATTTT. V is TRBV23-1 and J is TRBJ1-5; no firm D call. TRBV23-1 is given ORF status, its function remaining uncertain. V was pared by 4 bases and J by 2 bases, with 6 bases between. The CDR3 has 13 residues.

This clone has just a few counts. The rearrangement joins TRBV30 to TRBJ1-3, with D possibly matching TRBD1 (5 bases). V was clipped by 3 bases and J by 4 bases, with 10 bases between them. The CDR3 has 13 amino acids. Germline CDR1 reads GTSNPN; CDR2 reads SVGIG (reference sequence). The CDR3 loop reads CAWSSGSGNTIYF. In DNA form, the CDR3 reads TGTGCCTGGAGCTCAGGGTCCGGAAACACCATATATTTT.

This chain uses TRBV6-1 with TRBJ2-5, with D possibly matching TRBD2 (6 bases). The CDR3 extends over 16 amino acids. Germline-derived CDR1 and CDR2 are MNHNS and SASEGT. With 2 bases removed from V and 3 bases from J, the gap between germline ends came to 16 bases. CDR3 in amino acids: CASSEYGMGGKETQYF. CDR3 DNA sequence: TGTGCCAGCAGTGAATATGGGATGGGCGGGAAAGAGACCCAGTACTTC.

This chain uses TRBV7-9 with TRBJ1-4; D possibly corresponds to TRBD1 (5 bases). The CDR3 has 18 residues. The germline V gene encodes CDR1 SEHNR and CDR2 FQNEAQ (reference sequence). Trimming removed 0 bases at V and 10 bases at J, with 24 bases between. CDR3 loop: CASSLAKGAGQSRVKLFF. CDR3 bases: TGTGCCAGCAGCTTAGCGAAAGGGGCAGGACAAAGTCGTGTAAAACTGTTTTTT.

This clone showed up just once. The CDR3 DNA reads TGTGCCAGCATCCTTAGACAGCACATGAACACTGAAGCTTTCTTT. As protein: CASILRQHMNTEAFF. This chain links TRBV6-5 with TRBJ1-1; TRBD1 might be the D (5 bases). V was pared by 7 bases and J by 0 bases, with 15 bases between. CDR1 is MNHEY, CDR2 SVGAGI, per germline. The CDR3 is made up of 15 amino acids.

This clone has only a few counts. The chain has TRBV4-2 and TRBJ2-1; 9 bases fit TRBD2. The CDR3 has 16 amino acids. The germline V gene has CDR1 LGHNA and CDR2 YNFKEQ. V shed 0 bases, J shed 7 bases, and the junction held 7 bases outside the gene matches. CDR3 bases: TGTGCCAGCAGCCAAGATTTTGGCGGGGGGGCAAATGAGCAGTTCTTC. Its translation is CASSQDFGGGANEQFF.

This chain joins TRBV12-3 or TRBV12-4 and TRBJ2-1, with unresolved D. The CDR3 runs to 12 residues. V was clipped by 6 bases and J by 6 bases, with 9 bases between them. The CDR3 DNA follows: TGTGCCAGCAGCCATAGTGCCAATGAGCAGTTCTTC. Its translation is CASSHSANEQFF.

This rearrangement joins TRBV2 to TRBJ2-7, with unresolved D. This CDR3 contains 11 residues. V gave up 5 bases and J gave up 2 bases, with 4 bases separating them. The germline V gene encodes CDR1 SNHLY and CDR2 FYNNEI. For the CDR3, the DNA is TGTGCCAGCAGTTCAGCCTACGAGCAGTACTTC. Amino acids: CASSSAYEQYF.

The CDR3 here is CASSAGLQIQPQHF. The CDR3 DNA sequence: TGTGCCAGCAGTGCGGGACTACAGATTCAGCCCCAGCATTTT. The V gene is TRBV2, the J gene TRBJ1-5; D might be TRBD1 (5 bases). Per germline, CDR1 SNHLY and CDR2 FYNNEI. The CDR3 totals 14 residues. The V gene lost 4 bases and the J gene lost 6 bases, with 13 bases spanning the gap.

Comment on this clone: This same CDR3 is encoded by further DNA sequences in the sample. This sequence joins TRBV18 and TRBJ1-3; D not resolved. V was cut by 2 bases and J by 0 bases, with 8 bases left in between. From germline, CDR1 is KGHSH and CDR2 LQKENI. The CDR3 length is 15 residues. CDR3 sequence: CASSPGQPSGNTIYF. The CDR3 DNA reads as TGTGCCAGCTCACCAGGGCAGCCCTCTGGAAACACCATATATTTT.

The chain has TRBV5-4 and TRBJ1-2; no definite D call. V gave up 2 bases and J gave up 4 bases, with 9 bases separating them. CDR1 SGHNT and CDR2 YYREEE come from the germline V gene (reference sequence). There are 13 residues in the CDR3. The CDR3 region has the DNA TGTGCCAGCAGCTTTACAACCTCCTATGGCTACACCTTC. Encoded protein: CASSFTTSYGYTF.

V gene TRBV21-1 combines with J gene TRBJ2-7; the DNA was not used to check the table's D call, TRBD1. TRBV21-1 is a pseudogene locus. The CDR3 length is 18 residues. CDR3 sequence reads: CASSKAPDRDSLPYEQYF. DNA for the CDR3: TGTGCCAGCAGCAAAGCGCCCGACAGGGATAGCCTCCCCTACGAGCAGTACTTC.

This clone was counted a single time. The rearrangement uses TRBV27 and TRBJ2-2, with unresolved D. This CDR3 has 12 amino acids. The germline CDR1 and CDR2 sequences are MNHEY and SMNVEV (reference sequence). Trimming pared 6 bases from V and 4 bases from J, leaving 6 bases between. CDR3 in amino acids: CASRRGTGELFF. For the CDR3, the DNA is TGTGCCAGCAGGAGAGGCACCGGGGAGCTGTTTTTT.

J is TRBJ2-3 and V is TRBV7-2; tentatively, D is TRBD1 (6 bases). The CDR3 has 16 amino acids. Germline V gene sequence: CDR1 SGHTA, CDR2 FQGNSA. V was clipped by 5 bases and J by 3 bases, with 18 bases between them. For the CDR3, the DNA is TGTGCCAGCAGCCAAAGACAGGTTGGAGCAACAGATACGCAGTATTTT. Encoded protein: CASSQRQVGATDTQYF.